This TCR beta chain was sequenced in a study of T cells after posttransplantation cyclophosphamide. Note on this clone: Its antigen is undetermined.

This related bone marrow graft donor gave peripheral blood on the day of marrow donation. Per the germline V gene, CDR1 is SQVTM and CDR2 is ANQGSEA. The V and J ends lost 7 bases and 5 bases, in that order; junction bases with no gene match: 12. This CDR3 has 15 amino acids. Broader study findings: Later blood repertoires were often dominated by clones from the donor CD8+ memory compartment.

Generated by immunoSEQ multiplex PCR, the TCRdb table keeps only in-frame clones and is missing some. This repertoire shows about 47,000 clones, roughly 94% found once; its top ten account for roughly 3.1%. The origin of this receptor is a woman aged 25-40 years in good health and a related stem cell transplant donor. The V call is TRBV29-1, the J call TRBJ2-5; TRBD2 agrees at 11 bases. Source material: PBMCs. CDR3 in amino acids: CSGVTSGVVAETQYF. In nucleotides, the CDR3 is TGCAGCGGTGTGACTAGCGGGGTAGTAGCGGAGACCCAGTACTTC. Full variable domain (remainder filled in from reference TRBV29-1 and TRBJ2-5): SAVISQKPSRDICQRGTSLTIQCQVDSQVTMMFWYRQQPGQSLTLIATANQGSEATYESGFVIDKFPISRPNLTFSTLTVSNMSPEDSSIYLCSGVTSGVVAETQYFGPGTRLLVL.